Following are 15 T cell receptor beta chains from one sample sequenced in a study of T cells in tumors after PD-1 blockade. Here immunoSEQ multiplex PCR was the method, and the copy in TCRdb shows in-frame clones only, minus some. This sample carries around 13,000 clones, roughly 85% of them seen once, and the ten largest clones take approximately 25%. The specimen comprised PBMCs, sampled after anti-PD-1 treatment. These receptors all come from a human donor with basal cell carcinoma.

The sample holds one count of this clone. The chain carries TRBV5-6 and TRBJ2-2; TRBD1 is a possible D gene (5 bases). Germline V gene lookup returns CDR1 SGHDT and CDR2 YYEEEE. Trimming took 6 bases from V and 4 from J, leaving 13 bases between them. This CDR3 is built from 14 residues. CDR3 sequence (DNA): TGTGCCAGCACCCTTAAGGGGTCCACCGGGGAGCTGTTTTTT. Translating it yields CASTLKGSTGELFF.

This clone was seen only once. V usage is TRBV30 and J usage is TRBJ1-1; TRBD1 is a possible D gene (5 bases). The germline V gene has CDR1 GTSNPN and CDR2 SVGIG (reference sequence). Trimming left V 2 bases short and J 4 bases short, with 14 bases between. The CDR3 has 14 amino acids. The CDR3: CAWSHIRGGTEAFF. The CDR3 nucleotides are TGTGCCTGGAGTCATATCCGGGGCGGCACTGAAGCTTTCTTT.

J is TRBJ1-2 and V is TRBV5-4; 11 bases are shared with TRBD1. Trimming cost V 3 bases and J 4 bases; bases outside gene matches: 5. In germline, CDR1 is SGHNT, CDR2 YYREEE (reference sequence). The CDR3 has 15 residues. The CDR3 sequence: CASSSGDRGTYGYTF. The CDR3 DNA follows: TGTGCCAGCAGCTCCGGGGACAGGGGGACCTATGGCTACACCTTC. Complete variable domain (other parts from reference TRBV5-4 and TRBJ1-2): ETGVTQSPTHLIKTRGQQVTLRCSSQSGHNTVSWYQQALGQGPQFIFQYYREEENGRGNFPPRFSGLQFPNYSSELNVNALELDDSALYLCASSSGDRGTYGYTFGSGTRLTVV.

This chain uses TRBV2 with TRBJ1-4, with 7 bases lining up with TRBD1. Germline CDR1 reads SNHLY; CDR2 reads FYNNEI. This CDR3 spans 13 amino acids. J was trimmed by 8 bases and V by 6 bases; bases with no gene match: 6. The CDR3 DNA reads as TGTGCCAGCAGAAAGACAGGGAGGGAAAAACTGTTTTTT. Translated: CASRKTGREKLFF.

The rearrangement joins TRBV29-1 to TRBJ2-3, with D hard to call. The V and J ends lost 0 bases and 2 bases respectively, with 12 bases between them. There are 15 residues in the CDR3. In germline, CDR1 is SQVTM, CDR2 ANQGSEA. CDR3 in DNA: TGCAGCGTTGAAGATGTGTCCGGCCCCACAGATACGCAGTATTTT. Translated, it gives CSVEDVSGPTDTQYF.

V and J are TRBV4-1 and TRBJ2-7; weak D call: TRBD1 (6 bases). The CDR3 contains 15 residues. Germline V gene lookup returns CDR1 MGHRA and CDR2 YSYEKL. Between the trimmed V and J ends, which lost 2 bases and 2 bases, there was a span of 13 bases. The CDR3 protein is CASSQLTGPTYEQYF. CDR3 in DNA: TGCGCCAGCAGCCAATTGACAGGACCTACCTACGAGCAGTACTTC.

This rearrangement joins TRBV12-5 to TRBJ2-3; 8 nucleotides align to TRBD1. Germline loops: CDR1 LGHNT, CDR2 FRNRAP. Trimming took 6 bases from V and 0 from J; bases not matched to a gene: 8. The CDR3 is 16 residues long. As DNA, the CDR3 is TGTGCTAGTGGGCCGGGACAGGACACAAGCACAGATACGCAGTATTTT. Protein product: CASGPGQDTSTDTQYF.

V usage is TRBV7-9 and J usage is TRBJ2-3, with D possibly being TRBD1 or TRBD2 (5 bases each). CDR1 SEHNR and CDR2 FQNEAQ come from the germline V gene (reference sequence). CDR3 size: 17 residues. Trimming removed 4 bases from V and 14 bases from J, with 31 bases in between. Here the CDR3 DNA reads TGTGCCAGCAGCTCCAAAACGGGACCCACGTCTGTGAGTTTAGGGTATTTT. It translates to CASSSKTGPTSVSLGYF. Complete variable domain (other parts from reference TRBV7-9 and TRBJ2-3): DTGVSQNPRHKITKRGQNVTFRCDPISEHNRLYWYRQTLGQGPEFLTYFQNEAQLEKSRLLSDRFSAERPKGSFSTLEIQRTEQGDSAMYLCASSSKTGPTSVSLGYFGPGTRLTVL.

The chain is built from TRBV6-4 and TRBJ1-1, with D unresolved. The CDR3 totals 15 residues. The V gene lost 0 bases and the J gene lost 1 base, with 9 bases spanning the gap. Germline CDR1 MRHNA, CDR2 SNTAGT. The CDR3 region is CASSDSKLANTEAFF. DNA of the CDR3: TGTGCCAGCAGTGACTCGAAATTAGCGAACACTGAAGCTTTCTTT.

The chain recombines TRBV7-3 with TRBJ2-2; D is ambiguous. This CDR3 has 15 residues. Germline-derived CDR1 and CDR2 are SGHTA and FQGTGA. Trimming pared 3 bases from V and 0 bases from J, leaving 8 bases between. CDR3 in amino acids: CASSFGQPNTGELFF. DNA of the CDR3: TGTGCCAGCAGCTTTGGCCAGCCGAACACCGGGGAGCTGTTTTTT.

V usage is TRBV28 and J usage is TRBJ1-4; D gene unclear. V dropped 2 bases and J dropped 6 bases, with 10 bases sitting between them. The length of the CDR3 is 14 residues. CDR1 and CDR2 (germline): MDHEN, SYDVKM. The CDR3 DNA is TGTGCCAGCAGTTTAAGTTCCAAATATGAAAAACTGTTTTTT. This gives the protein CASSLSSKYEKLFF.

This rearrangement joins TRBV28 to TRBJ2-7; TRBD1 aligns across 8 bases. The CDR3 spans 16 residues. J was trimmed by 0 bases and V by 5 bases; bases with no gene match: 9. The germline gives CDR1 MDHEN, CDR2 SYDVKM. The chain's CDR3 is CASSPDRGYSSYEQYF. As DNA, the CDR3 is TGTGCCAGCAGTCCTGACAGGGGTTACAGCTCCTACGAGCAGTACTTC.

The chain has TRBV5-1 and TRBJ2-2, with 10 bases fitting TRBD1. With 2 bases clipped from V and 3 bases from J, the junction kept 4 bases outside the gene matches. The CDR3 is 16 amino acids. Germline assignment: CDR1 SGHRS and CDR2 YFSETQ. CDR3 nucleotides: TGCGCCAGCAGCTTCGGGGACAGGGGATACACCGGGGAGCTGTTTTTT. This translates into CASSFGDRGYTGELFF.

The chain is built from TRBV6-5 and TRBJ2-5; D may be TRBD1 or TRBD2 (5 bases each). Germline V gene lookup returns CDR1 MNHEY and CDR2 SVGAGI. The CDR3 is made up of 12 amino acids. Deletions cut 10 bases from V and 5 bases from J, with 14 bases between. The DNA for the CDR3 is TGTGCCACTGGGGACCCCGCCGAGACCCAGTACTTC. Its protein is CATGDPAETQYF.

The chain is built from TRBV19 and TRBJ2-2; no clear D. CDR3 length: 15 residues. The germline gives CDR1 LNHDA, CDR2 SQIVND (reference sequence). Trimming left V 3 bases short and J 4 bases short, with 12 bases between. The CDR3 reads CASSIKHLSTGELFF. In DNA, the CDR3 is TGTGCCAGTAGTATTAAACATTTGAGCACCGGGGAGCTGTTTTTT. Drawing the rest from reference TRBV19 and TRBJ2-2, the complete variable domain is DGGITQSPKYLFRKEGQNVTLSCEQNLNHDAMYWYRQDPGQGLRLIYYSQIVNDFQKGDIAEGYSVSREKKESFPLTVTSAQKNPTAFYLCASSIKHLSTGELFFGEGSRLTVL.